This is a list of T cell receptor beta chains from one sample in a study of blood T cells in healthy people across ages. Via MiXCR, TCRdb re-called the 5' RACE reads, giving one row per CDR3 protein. This table holds 750,000 to 1,000,000 distinct CDR3 sequences, 25% to 35% found once. The data also belong to a second study, concerning T cells of mothers and their children.

Material: blood. These receptors all come from a woman aged 40 to 50 in good health. Both conserved end residues are part of each CDR3. A D gene is named only where the DNA matches it firmly. Where a row states a size, it is once, few, many or the class of an expanded clone; other rows omit it.

j_call,d_call,v_call,clone_size,cdr3_aa,cdr3_nt
TRBJ2-5,.,TRBV2,many,CASRNRVRTQYF,TGTGCCAGCAGAAACAGGGTCCGGACCCAGTACTTC
TRBJ2-1,.,TRBV7-3,.,CASSSPGESSYNEQFF,TGTGCCAGCAGCTCACCAGGCGAGAGCTCCTACAATGAGCAGTTCTTC
TRBJ2-7,.,TRBV5-1,few,CASSGRTAYEQYF,TGCGCCAGCAGCGGCCGGACAGCATACGAGCAGTACTTC
TRBJ2-1,.,TRBV5-6,many,CASGDRRNNEQFF,TGTGCCAGCGGAGACAGGAGAAACAATGAGCAGTTCTTC
TRBJ2-2,.,TRBV11-2,.,CASSVRLDTGELFF,TGTGCCAGCAGCGTGAGACTCGACACCGGGGAGCTGTTTTTT
TRBJ1-2,.,TRBV5-1,.,CASSLTVGTSYGYTF,TGCGCCAGCAGCTTGACAGTCGGAACTTCCTATGGCTACACCTTC
TRBJ2-6,.,TRBV7-2,few,CACSPRNSGANVLTF,TGTGCCTGCAGCCCCCGTAACTCTGGGGCCAACGTCCTGACTTTC
TRBJ2-5,.,TRBV7-9,few,CASSQPFGLTQETQYF,TGTGCCAGCAGCCAACCGTTTGGACTAACACAAGAGACCCAGTACTTC
TRBJ2-1,TRBD2,TRBV7-2,.,CASSLRLAGGQFF,TGTGCCAGCAGCTTAAGACTAGCGGGGGGGCAGTTCTTC
TRBJ2-2,.,TRBV6-2/TRBV6-3,.,CASSYLQPYTGELFF,TGTGCCAGCAGTTACTTACAGCCCTACACCGGGGAGCTGTTTTTT
TRBJ2-5,TRBD2,TRBV7-2,once,CASSSDSGGAFETQYF,TGTGCCAGCAGCTCCGACAGCGGGGGGGCCTTTGAGACCCAGTACTTC
TRBJ2-7,.,TRBV7-6,.,CASSYNPGQGQYF,TGTGCCAGCAGCTATAATCCGGGACAAGGGCAGTACTTC
TRBJ2-1,.,TRBV11-2,.,CASRMGNYNEQFF,TGTGCCAGCAGGATGGGGAATTACAATGAGCAGTTCTTC
TRBJ1-2,.,TRBV12-3/TRBV12-4,many,CASRDGPSSNYGYTF,TGTGCCAGCAGGGACGGACCGTCCTCGAACTATGGCTACACCTTC
TRBJ2-5,.,TRBV7-2,.,CASSYASGPEETQYF,TGTGCCAGCAGTTATGCAAGTGGGCCGGAAGAGACCCAGTACTTC
TRBJ1-1,.,TRBV28,.,CASTSGGGTNTEAFF,TGTGCCAGCACCTCCGGTGGAGGGACGAACACTGAAGCTTTCTTT
TRBJ2-1,TRBD2,TRBV28,.,CASSDTSGQLNEQFF,TGTGCCAGCAGCGATACTAGCGGGCAACTAAATGAGCAGTTCTTC
TRBJ2-5,.,TRBV12-3/TRBV12-4,few,CASSEVGGFQETQYF,TGTGCCAGCAGTGAAGTAGGGGGATTCCAAGAGACCCAGTACTTC
TRBJ1-1,TRBD1,TRBV7-9,.,CASSSPGQGNTEAFF,TGTGCCAGCAGCTCGCCGGGACAGGGGAACACTGAAGCTTTCTTT
TRBJ1-2,.,TRBV5-1,.,CASSLIGEDYGYTF,TGCGCCAGCAGCTTGATCGGGGAGGACTATGGCTACACCTTC
TRBJ2-2,.,TRBV4-1,few,CASSQGHSTGELFF,TGCGCCAGCAGCCAAGGGCATTCAACCGGGGAGCTGTTTTTT
TRBJ2-1,.,TRBV4-2,.,CASSHEGGIFDEQCF,TGTGCCAGCAGCCACGAGGGGGGGATTTTCGATGAGCAGTGCTTC
TRBJ1-1,TRBD1,TRBV5-1,.,CASKKTTGTGNTEAFF,TGCGCCAGCAAAAAAACCACCGGGACAGGGAACACTGAAGCTTTCTTT
TRBJ2-1,TRBD2,TRBV7-3,.,CASSLTGSGGFRDEQFF,TGTGCCAGCAGCTTAACTGGTAGCGGGGGGTTTAGGGATGAGCAGTTCTTC
TRBJ2-1,TRBD2,TRBV20-1,.,CSARRWLAGFDEQFF,TGCAGTGCTAGACGTTGGCTAGCGGGGTTCGATGAGCAGTTCTTC
TRBJ1-1,TRBD1,TRBV7-2,many,CASNLGAGGMYGTEAFF,TGTGCCAGCAACCTGGGGGCAGGGGGAATGTATGGCACTGAAGCTTTCTTT